Below are 23 T cell receptor beta chains sequenced from a single sample in a study of PD-1 blockade in classical Hodgkin lymphoma. Sequenced by immunoSEQ multiplex PCR; TCRdb stores in-frame clones only, minus some. The sample contains approximately 51,000 clones, over 60% of which appear only once. Relapse after autologous stem cell transplantation occurred in every patient, and brentuximab vedotin exposure varied. The sequencing here drew on peripheral blood mononuclear cells (PBMCs), taken before the second cycle of nivolumab. The origin of the receptors is a human donor with classical Hodgkin lymphoma.

V usage is TRBV19 and J usage is TRBJ2-3; D remains ambiguous. This CDR3 has 13 residues. The germline V and J ends were trimmed by 4 bases and 2 bases, with 7 bases remaining between them. The germline V gene has CDR1 LNHDA and CDR2 SQIVND (reference sequence). CDR3 DNA: TGTGCCAGTAGTAACCCACTCACAGATACGCAGTATTTT. Translating gives CASSNPLTDTQYF.

J is TRBJ2-7 and V is TRBV19; TRBD2 aligns across 9 bases. This CDR3 spans 15 amino acids. Germline V CDR1 and CDR2: LNHDA, SQIVND (reference sequence). The junction had 10 bases not matched to a gene; V was cut back by 3 bases and J by 7 bases. The CDR3 is CASSILAGAVYEQYF. The DNA of the CDR3 is TGTGCCAGTAGTATCTTAGCGGGAGCTGTGTATGAGCAGTACTTC.

V and J are TRBV6-5 and TRBJ2-7, with a possible D match to TRBD1 (7 bases). CDR1 and CDR2 (germline): MNHEY, SVGAGI. Trimming took 6 bases from V and 4 from J, leaving 16 bases between them. This CDR3 contains 14 residues. The CDR3 here is CASRGRTGVYEQYF. CDR3 nucleotide sequence: TGTGCCAGCAGAGGGAGGACAGGAGTTTACGAGCAGTACTTC.

This sequence joins TRBV19 and TRBJ2-1; 9 bases are shared with TRBD2. This CDR3 is 16 amino acids long. With V trimmed by 6 bases and J by 8 bases, 14 bases remained unmatched. In germline, CDR1 is LNHDA, CDR2 SQIVND (reference sequence). The CDR3 sequence: CASSRRLTAGGDEQFF. For the CDR3, the DNA is TGTGCCAGTAGCCGACGCCTCACAGCGGGGGGCGATGAGCAGTTCTTC.

V and J are TRBV7-6 and TRBJ2-7, with TRBD1 identical over 8 bases. The V and J ends lost 1 base and 6 bases, in that order; junction bases with no gene match: 8. The CDR3 length is 15 residues. The germline V gene encodes CDR1 SGHVS and CDR2 FNYEAQ. CDR3 protein: CASSLGQGQAAEQYF. As DNA, the CDR3 is TGTGCCAGCAGCTTAGGGCAGGGACAGGCAGCCGAGCAGTACTTC.

The chain links TRBV7-3 to TRBJ2-5, with TRBD1 identical over 10 bases. The V gene's germline CDR1 is SGHTA and CDR2 FQGTGA. The junction had 7 bases not matched to a gene; V was cut back by 5 bases and J by 1 base. The CDR3 totals 16 residues. The CDR3 nucleotides read TGTGCCAGCAGCCCCGGGGGACAGGGGTCCCAAGAGACCCAGTACTTC. Its translation is CASSPGGQGSQETQYF.

J is TRBJ1-2 and V is TRBV6-5; maybe TRBD1 (6 bases). The germline V gene encodes CDR1 MNHEY and CDR2 SVGAGI. V lost 6 bases, J lost 7 bases, and 12 bases lay in between. The length of the CDR3 is 12 residues. For the CDR3, the DNA is TGTGCCAGCAGCCAGGGACAAGTTGGCTACACCTTC. It translates to CASSQGQVGYTF.

The rearrangement links TRBV7-2 to TRBJ2-1, with 7 nucleotides matching TRBD1. The germline CDR1 and CDR2 sequences are SGHTA and FQGNSA. The CDR3 runs 13 residues. The trim removed 5 bases at V and 12 bases at J, leaving 10 bases unmatched. In DNA, the CDR3 is TGTGCCAGCAGCCCTCAGACAGGGTATGGGCAGTTCTTC. Translating gives CASSPQTGYGQFF.

This clone was seen more than once but under ten times. This chain links TRBV7-9 with TRBJ1-2; D remains unclear. V was pared by 1 base and J by 0 bases, with 9 bases between. The V gene's germline CDR1 is SEHNR and CDR2 FQNEAQ (reference sequence). The CDR3 has 15 amino acids. The CDR3, as DNA: TGTGCCAGCAGCTTAGTGAGCAGCCCTAACTATGGCTACACCTTC. Translating it yields CASSLVSSPNYGYTF. Full variable domain (missing parts from reference TRBV7-9 and TRBJ1-2): DTGVSQNPRHKITKRGQNVTFRCDPISEHNRLYWYRQTLGQGPEFLTYFQNEAQLEKSRLLSDRFSAERPKGSFSTLEIQRTEQGDSAMYLCASSLVSSPNYGYTFGSGTRLTVV.

The CDR3 region is CASSAGKNIQYF. The CDR3 nucleotides read TGTGCCAGCAGTGCAGGCAAAAACATTCAGTACTTC. V usage is TRBV6-1 and J usage is TRBJ2-4; D not resolved. CDR1 MNHNS and CDR2 SASEGT come from the germline V gene. With 4 bases removed from V and 3 bases from J, the gap between germline ends came to 4 bases. This CDR3 region has 12 residues.

The V call is TRBV5-1, the J call TRBJ2-7; D is perhaps TRBD1 or TRBD2 (6 bases each). V was clipped by 0 bases and J by 2 bases, with 15 bases between them. CDR3 length: 16 residues. The germline V gene has CDR1 SGHRS and CDR2 YFSETQ. The DNA for the CDR3 is TGCGCCAGCAGCTTGGCCTTGGGGGGCCCCCCCTACGAGCAGTACTTC. Protein: CASSLALGGPPYEQYF.

This sequence joins TRBV7-2 and TRBJ2-3; D gene unclear. Trimming cost V 5 bases and J 0 bases, with 9 bases left between them. CDR3 size: 14 residues. Per the germline V gene, CDR1 is SGHTA and CDR2 is FQGNSA. In DNA, the CDR3 is TGTGCCAGCAGCACCCGGGTCAGCACAGATACGCAGTATTTT. This gives the protein CASSTRVSTDTQYF.

The chain employs TRBV27 and TRBJ1-1, with D hard to call. The germline CDR1 and CDR2 sequences are MNHEY and SMNVEV (reference sequence). Trimming shortened V by 9 bases and J by 8 bases, and 22 bases separated the two germline ends. The length of the CDR3 is 14 residues. The CDR3 is CASSTPGQSTEAFF. The DNA of the CDR3 is TGTGCCAGTTCTACTCCGGGCCAAAGCACGGAAGCTTTCTTT.

V usage is TRBV7-8 and J usage is TRBJ2-7; D is perhaps TRBD1 (6 bases). CDR1 is SGHVS, CDR2 FQNEAQ, per germline. This CDR3 has 15 amino acids. The V end lost 2 bases, the J end lost 2 bases, and 13 bases lay between the germline ends. The CDR3 region has the DNA TGTGCCAGCAGCTTACTCAGGGGCGAAACCTACGAGCAGTACTTC. It translates to CASSLLRGETYEQYF.

This clone was counted between two and nine times. The V call is TRBV28, the J call TRBJ2-7, with D tentatively TRBD1 or TRBD2 (6 bases each). The CDR3 is 15 amino acids. Looked up from germline, CDR1 is MDHEN and CDR2 is SYDVKM. V dropped 6 bases and J dropped 0 bases, with 15 bases sitting between them. CDR3 amino acids: CASSLGGFISYEQYF. Written as DNA, the CDR3 is TGTGCCAGCAGCCTGGGGGGCTTTATCTCCTACGAGCAGTACTTC.

The chain has TRBV6-6 and TRBJ2-5; 13 bases fit TRBD2. This CDR3 has 14 residues. CDR1 and CDR2 (germline): MNHNY, SVGAGI (reference sequence). The V and J ends lost 2 bases and 11 bases, in that order; junction bases with no gene match: 5. The CDR3 is CASSYGLAGDEQYF. The CDR3 DNA follows: TGTGCCAGCAGTTACGGACTAGCGGGAGATGAGCAGTACTTC.

CDR3 nucleotides: TGTGCCAGCAGCTTAGGCCCGGGCCCATACGAGCAGTACTTC. This sequence encodes CASSLGPGPYEQYF. The chain has TRBV7-8 and TRBJ2-7; D unclear. The germline V and J ends were trimmed by 1 base and 4 bases, with 11 bases remaining between them. The CDR3 has 14 residues. The germline gives CDR1 SGHVS, CDR2 FQNEAQ.

The chain is built from TRBV29-1 and TRBJ2-7; TRBD1 agrees at 7 bases. V shed 6 bases and J 3 bases; nucleotides not matched to a gene: 17. The CDR3 sequence is 16 residues long. Per germline, CDR1 SQVTM and CDR2 ANQGSEA. CDR3 coding DNA: TGCAGCGTCTTGCTGGGACCCCGGGACAGAGTCTACGAGCAGTACTTC. As protein: CSVLLGPRDRVYEQYF.

This clone has just a few counts. This chain links TRBV6-6 with TRBJ2-7; unclear D gene. V was trimmed by 6 bases and J by 4 bases, leaving 7 bases between them. The CDR3 has 11 residues. Per germline, CDR1 MNHNY and CDR2 SVGAGI (reference sequence). This CDR3 is CASSLQYEQYF. The CDR3, as DNA: TGTGCCAGCAGCCTCCAATACGAGCAGTACTTC.

The gene calls are TRBV7-8 and TRBJ2-1; 7 bases map to TRBD1. Germline V gives CDR1 SGHVS, CDR2 FQNEAQ. The CDR3 is made up of 17 amino acids. The J segment lost 3 bases and the V segment lost 3 bases, leaving 11 bases of the junction unmatched. CDR3 DNA: TGTGCCAGCAGCTTGATCGCCAGGGGGTTAGGCTACAATGAGCAGTTCTTC. This sequence encodes CASSLIARGLGYNEQFF.

This chain joins TRBV12-5 and TRBJ1-2; D is possibly TRBD1 (5 bases). With 5 bases removed from V and 10 bases from J, the gap between germline ends came to 17 bases. The CDR3 has 13 residues. CDR1 LGHNT and CDR2 FRNRAP come from the germline V gene. The CDR3 is CASGMGTEPDYTF. CDR3 sequence (DNA): TGTGCTAGTGGTATGGGGACGGAACCTGACTACACCTTC.

The V and J genes are TRBV27 and TRBJ2-5; D gene uncertain. CDR3 size: 17 residues. V dropped 5 bases and J dropped 1 base, with 20 bases sitting between them. CDR1 is MNHEY, CDR2 SMNVEV, per germline (reference sequence). This chain's CDR3 is CASSLIVRAELQETQYF. In DNA form, the CDR3 reads TGTGCCAGCAGTCTTATCGTTCGGGCAGAGCTCCAAGAGACCCAGTACTTC.

The J gene is TRBJ2-3, the V gene TRBV9, with 8 bases lining up with TRBD2. Trimming took 4 bases from V and 4 from J; bases not matched to a gene: 5. The CDR3 extends over 14 amino acids. Germline V gene data show CDR1 as SGDLS and CDR2 as YYNGEE. The CDR3 nucleotides read TGTGCCAGCAGCCCGTGGACTAGCCCAGATACGCAGTATTTT. Its translation is CASSPWTSPDTQYF.